The T cell receptor (beta chain) described here comes from a study of T cell responses to AZD1222 COVID-19 vaccine (dated by TCRdb to about 2021). With respect to the entire study: TCR sequencing covered approximately 230 trial participants: around 210 given two doses of AZD1222 and about 26 given two doses of MenACWY control vaccine. Enrollment into the trials was organized by age into subgroups of 18-55, 56-69 and 70-plus years, and those subgroups contained approximately 150, 30 and 60 TCR-sequenced participants, respectively. The investigation overall reported the following: No day 14 peak-response samples were available, so repertoires were characterized only after the peak T cell response. In the small 56-69-year group, the increase in depth fell short of significance, most likely because of low power. Epitopes outside the regions mutated in the B.1.351 and B.1.1.7 variants were reportedly recognized by nearly half of the unique spike-specific TCRs. After two AZD1222 doses, spike-specific TCR breadth and depth were significantly higher than at day 0 and than in MenACWY recipients. Only six AZD1222 recipients were SARS-CoV-2 seropositive at baseline, limiting conclusions about previously exposed vaccinees. Participants were mostly white British, with more females than males. The authors suggested clonal diversity may have been underestimated. The vaccine-associated CD4 TCRs covered the entire spike protein, and the dominant responses fell in regions 160-218 and 743-854.

This clone was seen once. Its antigen has not been determined. One base away there is no much larger clone; base qualities are not given. The CDR3 regions of human TCRbeta chains were subjected to immunosequencing. The authors processed their data as follows. Repertoire TCRs were checked for matches against a reference library of SARS-CoV-2-specific TCRs that had been generated using the MIRA antigen-specificity platform. Breadth was defined as the fraction of unique TCRs that were SARS-CoV-2-associated. Depth was defined as the fraction of total T cells that were SARS-CoV-2-associated. Using the MIRA data, each spike-specific TCR was mapped to the spike region that the TCR reacts to and placed in a CD4 or CD8 class. Log10-transformed breadth and depth values were compared by one-way ANOVA with Sidak's multiple comparisons tests. TCRdb re-hosts the immuneACCESS table, in-frame sequences only. Its copies lack some clones; in the studies checked, an unresolved V gene accounts for under half of them, and the cause for the rest is not known. The V and J calls and clone size are taken from that table; D and trimming were inferred from the DNA. This sample is represented by about 70,000 clones; roughly 88% of them were singletons. The top ten constitute about 4.8% of the sample.

In the paper's terms, the time point label means: baseline before first vaccination. The sample's treatment or condition label, in plain terms: meningococcal conjugate vaccine given as trial control. Vaccinee samples came from UK trials COV001 and COV002, including a single-blind randomized controlled phase 2/3 trial of AZD1222 (ChAdOx1 nCoV-19) in healthy adults. For TCRbeta chain sequencing, PBMC samples from trial participants were taken at day 0 and at day 28 after the second dose. Including the terminal cysteine and phenylalanine, the CDR3 comprises 15 residues. Only CDR3 DNA is held: 45 bases, read in frame from base 1. Ends trimmed: V by 5 bases, J by 3 bases; bases unmatched to a gene: 5. For CDR1 and CDR2, the germline V gene lists SGHTA and FQGTGA.

Here the sequenced sample was peripheral blood, taken on day 0 of MenACWY control vaccination. Rearrangement joined TRBV7-3 to TRBJ1-2; TRBD1 matches 11 bases in the middle. This receptor was obtained from an adult in good health. Here the CDR3 is given as CASSPGQGAYYGYTF. The nucleotide sequence reads TGTGCCAGCAGCCCTGGACAGGGGGCCTACTATGGCTACACCTTC.